The rows below give T cell receptor beta chains drawn from one sample of a study of blood T cell repertoires in COVID-19. Libraries were prepared by immunoSEQ multiplex PCR; TCRdb keeps only in-frame clonotypes and omits some of them. The sample lists over 90,000 clones, 91% occurring once. Material for sequencing was peripheral blood. The receptors stem from a man younger than 35 with acute or convalescent COVID-19. The CDR3 runs from the conserved cysteine through the conserved F or W. Each record gives: CDR3 protein, CDR3 DNA, V gene, CDR3 length, J gene, D gene. D genes are given only for firm matches.

CDR3: CASSSDRGASYEQYF; DNA: TGCGCCAGCAGCTCGGACAGGGGAGCCTCCTACGAGCAGTACTTC; V: TRBV5-1; length: 15; J: TRBJ2-7; D: TRBD1
CDR3: CASSYLGQLNTEAFF; DNA: TGTGCCAGCAGTTACTTGGGACAGTTGAACACTGAAGCTTTCTTT; V: TRBV25-1; length: 15; J: TRBJ1-1; D: TRBD1
CDR3: CASSRRGTEAFF; DNA: TGTGCCAGCAGCCGCCGAGGCACTGAAGCTTTCTTT; V: TRBV6-2/TRBV6-3; length: 12; J: TRBJ1-1; D: NA
CDR3: CASSNPHWGSPVGSDYGYTF; DNA: TGTGCCAGCAGCAATCCACATTGGGGCAGCCCCGTGGGATCGGACTATGGCTACACCTTC; V: TRBV21-1; length: 20; J: TRBJ1-2; D: NA
CDR3: CASSSGTGGEKLFF; DNA: TGTGCCAGCAGCTCCGGGACAGGGGGCGAAAAACTGTTTTTT; V: TRBV7-9; length: 14; J: TRBJ1-4; D: TRBD1
CDR3: CASSPIQNMNTEAFF; DNA: TGTGCCAGCTCACCTATACAGAATATGAACACTGAAGCTTTCTTT; V: TRBV18; length: 15; J: TRBJ1-1; D: NA
CDR3: CASSQGLRGQGQPQHF; DNA: TGTGCCAGCAGCCAAGGATTAAGGGGGCAGGGTCAGCCCCAGCATTTT; V: TRBV3-1/TRBV3-2; length: 16; J: TRBJ1-5; D: TRBD1
CDR3: CASSLDQRELDTQYF; DNA: TGTGCCAGCAGCTTAGATCAGAGGGAATTGGATACGCAGTATTTT; V: TRBV7-9; length: 15; J: TRBJ2-3; D: NA
CDR3: CASSLDRRNYNEQFF; DNA: TGTGCCAGCAGCTTAGATAGGAGGAACTACAATGAGCAGTTCTTC; V: TRBV11-2; length: 15; J: TRBJ2-1; D: NA
CDR3: CASGPWTGTNTEAFF; DNA: TGTGCCAGCGGACCCTGGACAGGGACGAACACTGAAGCTTTCTTT; V: TRBV6-5; length: 15; J: TRBJ1-1; D: TRBD1
CDR3: CASTVLGANSNQPQHF; DNA: TGTGCCAGCACTGTACTGGGGGCGAATAGCAATCAGCCCCAGCATTTT; V: TRBV28; length: 16; J: TRBJ1-5; D: NA
CDR3: CASSFIVTGELFF; DNA: TGCGCCAGCAGCTTTATCGTCACCGGGGAGCTGTTTTTT; V: TRBV5-1; length: 13; J: TRBJ2-2; D: NA